Listed below are T cell receptor beta chains from one sample, sequenced in a study of human T cells and chemical hapten exposure. TCRdb fed the RACE reads into MiXCR, producing one record per CDR3 protein. Counted here are 380,000 or so distinct CDR3 sequences, around 5.5% occurring once; the ten biggest clones make up approximately 8.2%. Sequenced material: whole blood, taken in connection with sensitization to the hapten diphenylcyclopropenone (DPC). Receptors originate from a woman between 18 and 29 years old with alopecia areata. Some clones in this sample may be carry-over from other donors' samples. CDR3s include the opening cysteine and the closing phenylalanine or tryptophan. A D gene is named only where the DNA matches it firmly. Expanded clones get a size class; other rows say once, few or many, or leave the size out.

TRBV15	many	TRBJ1-5	.	CATSSDRGWRPQHF	TGTGCCACCAGCAGTGATAGGGGATGGCGGCCCCAGCATTTT
TRBV13	few	TRBJ2-7	TRBD2	CASSLGRLAGAPGSYEQYF	TGTGCCAGCAGCTTAGGCCGCCTAGCGGGGGCTCCTGGGTCCTACGAGCAGTACTTC
TRBV5-1	.	TRBJ1-4	.	CASRQETTNEKLFF	TGCGCCAGCCGACAGGAAACAACTAATGAAAAACTGTTTTTT
TRBV7-8	few	TRBJ2-1	.	CASSSLWVPPYNEQFF	TGTGCCAGCAGCTCCCTTTGGGTTCCGCCATACAATGAGCAGTTCTTC
TRBV7-3	many	TRBJ1-1	.	CASSPSVNTEAFF	TGTGCCAGCAGCCCTTCAGTGAACACTGAAGCTTTCTTT
TRBV12-3/TRBV12-4	few	TRBJ2-7	TRBD1	CASSSRTGALEKQYF	TGTGCCAGCAGTTCGCGGACAGGGGCCCTGGAGAAGCAGTACTTC
TRBV12-3/TRBV12-4	many	TRBJ1-5	.	CASSEQGWPQHF	TGTGCCAGCAGCGAGCAGGGGTGGCCCCAGCATTTT
TRBV6-2/TRBV6-3	few	TRBJ1-5	.	CASSREYQPQHF	TGTGCCAGCAGCAGGGAGTATCAGCCCCAGCATTTT
TRBV7-3	many	TRBJ2-1	TRBD2	CASSQAGPAEEQFF	TGTGCCAGCAGCCAAGCGGGGCCGGCCGAGGAGCAGTTCTTC
TRBV5-1	few	TRBJ2-3	.	CASSYDGTDTQYF	TGCGCCAGCAGTTACGATGGCACAGATACGCAGTATTTT
TRBV10-2	many	TRBJ1-6	.	CASSDDPWTSSYNSPLHF	TGCGCCAGCAGTGACGACCCCTGGACGAGCTCCTATAATTCACCCCTCCACTTT
TRBV20-1	few	TRBJ2-7	.	CSATGTPKDSYEQYF	TGCAGTGCTACCGGGACGCCAAAAGATTCCTACGAGCAGTACTTC
TRBV4-3	many	TRBJ1-4	.	CASSQDQAEVTNEKLFF	TGCGCCAGCAGCCAAGATCAGGCGGAAGTGACTAATGAAAAACTGTTTTTT
TRBV20-1	.	TRBJ1-1	.	CSARDYGGGLEAFF	TGCAGTGCTAGAGATTACGGCGGGGGTCTTGAAGCTTTCTTT
TRBV9	.	TRBJ2-5	.	CASSPRQGGEETQYF	TGTGCCAGCAGCCCTCGACAGGGAGGGGAAGAGACCCAGTACTTC
TRBV27	few	TRBJ2-2	.	CASSWAGLNTGELFF	TGTGCCAGCAGTTGGGCAGGCTTGAACACCGGGGAGCTGTTTTTT
TRBV10-3	few	TRBJ2-7	.	CAISEAASYEQYF	TGTGCCATCAGTGAGGCAGCTTCCTACGAGCAGTACTTC
TRBV14	many	TRBJ1-6	.	CASNAGHINSPLHF	TGTGCCAGCAACGCGGGACACATAAATTCACCCCTCCACTTT
TRBV24-1	.	TRBJ1-1	.	CAPTEAFF	TGTGCTCCCACTGAAGCTTTCTTT
TRBV7-8	few	TRBJ2-6	TRBD2	CASSFYSGIGASGANVLTF	TGTGCCAGCAGCTTCTACAGCGGGATAGGAGCCTCTGGGGCCAACGTCCTGACTTTC
TRBV29-1	few	TRBJ2-5	.	CSVVAPWETQYF	TGCAGCGTTGTCGCCCCCTGGGAGACCCAGTACTTC
TRBV5-1	many	TRBJ2-6	TRBD1	CASSSGQVNSGANVLTF	TGCGCCAGCAGCTCGGGACAGGTTAACTCTGGGGCCAACGTCCTGACTTTC
TRBV6-1	few	TRBJ2-2	TRBD1	CASSDPSGTGGLLTGELFF	TGTGCCAGCAGTGACCCCTCCGGGACAGGGGGCTTGCTCACCGGGGAGCTGTTTTTT
TRBV28	few	TRBJ2-5	.	CASSSRGGMETQYF	TGTGCCAGCAGTTCCAGGGGCGGGATGGAGACCCAGTACTTC
TRBV7-2	few	TRBJ2-1	TRBD2	CASRPLAGGSNEQFF	TGTGCCAGCAGGCCACTAGCGGGGGGATCCAATGAGCAGTTCTTC
TRBV7-8	few	TRBJ1-4	.	CASSRNRDPTNEKLFF	TGTGCCAGCAGTCGTAACAGGGACCCAACTAATGAAAAACTGTTTTTT
TRBV5-1	few	TRBJ2-3	.	CASSLSLATFTDTQYF	TGCGCCAGCAGCTTGAGTCTAGCGACATTCACAGATACGCAGTATTTT
TRBV10-3	.	TRBJ1-3	.	CAITQLNQNTIYF	TGTGCCATCACCCAACTGAATCAAAACACCATATATTTT
TRBV20-1	few	TRBJ2-7	.	CSARDRGLKGEYF	TGCAGTGCTAGAGATCGGGGACTTAAGGGAGAGTACTTC
TRBV13	.	TRBJ1-5	.	CASSVQRGLGGQPQHF	TGTGCCAGCAGTGTCCAACGGGGACTGGGCGGTCAGCCCCAGCATTTT
TRBV12-3/TRBV12-4	.	TRBJ1-1	.	CASTETPRGTEAFF	TGTGCCAGCACGGAAACCCCGAGGGGCACTGAAGCTTTCTTT
TRBV19	.	TRBJ2-2	.	CASTLQGWRTGELFF	TGTGCCAGTACCCTACAGGGATGGCGGACCGGGGAGCTGTTTTTT
TRBV18	.	TRBJ1-3	.	CASSPNPILSSGNTIYF	TGTGCCAGCTCACCAAACCCGATACTGAGCTCTGGAAACACCATATATTTT